Below, 20 T cell receptor beta chains from the same sample are listed, as sequenced in a study of esophageal squamous cell carcinoma under preoperative chemotherapy. TCRdb itself ran the PCR reads through MiXCR, one entry per CDR3 protein. The sample yields roughly 18,000 distinct CDR3 sequences, just over 45% seen once. Noted time point: after preoperative PTX-NDP chemotherapy. This material was obtained from a patient given preoperative chemotherapy. Source of these receptors: a human donor with esophageal squamous cell carcinoma. The donor label of this sample is uncertain.

The sample holds many counts of this clonotype. The chain links TRBV7-2 to TRBJ2-4; 10 bases are a match to TRBD1. The CDR3 is 19 amino acids. The V gene's germline CDR1 is SGHTA and CDR2 FQGNSA. Trimming took 4 bases from V and 0 from J; bases not matched to a gene: 12. DNA for the CDR3: TGTGCCAGCAGCTCACCGGGACAGGGGAAATCTCGAGCCAAAAACATTCAGTACTTC. Protein product: CASSSPGQGKSRAKNIQYF.

The gene calls are TRBV12-3 or TRBV12-4 and TRBJ2-1; D is ambiguous. The CDR3 spans 11 residues. Trimming took off 5 bases at V and 10 bases at J, with 9 bases between the two ends. This chain's CDR3 is CASSHSYEQFF. The CDR3 region has the DNA TGTGCCAGCAGTCACAGCTACGAGCAGTTCTTC.

CDR3 sequence (DNA): TGTGCCAGCAGTGAAGCGGCGGGAGGGTCTTTCTACGAGCAGTACTTC. The encoded protein is CASSEAAGGSFYEQYF. This chain connects TRBV6-1 to TRBJ2-1; 9 nucleotides line up with TRBD2. The DNA end is more similar to TRBJ2-7, so the J call may be wrong. Per the germline V gene, CDR1 is MNHNS and CDR2 is SASEGT. The CDR3 has 16 amino acids.

With regard to this clonotype: The conserved phenylalanine or tryptophan normally closing the CDR3 is absent here, so this likely arose from a read error. The limits of the CDR3 on the DNA are not certain, so only TCRdb's listed CDR3 is given. V and J are TRBV7-9 and TRBJ2-5; the DNA was not compared with TRBD1, the D call given in the table. The CDR3 has 13 residues if both end residues are counted. Germline V lookup: CDR1 SEHNR, CDR2 FQNEAQ (reference sequence). CDR3 sequence reads: CASSTGGGETRFL.

This clonotype was seen a single time. The rearrangement uses TRBV7-2 and TRBJ2-5; D not certain. The J call may not be correct, given that the DNA end is closer to TRBJ2-7. The CDR3 extends over 11 amino acids. Germline V gene data show CDR1 as SGHTA and CDR2 as FQGNSA. CDR3 coding DNA: TGTGCCAGCAGGCGAGCCTACGAGCAGTACTTC. This codes for CASRRAYEQYF.

Concerning this clonotype: The junction shows a germline mismatch at one end, possibly a read error. The CDR3 sequence is CASGVQGDGTEELFF. The CDR3 nucleotides are TGTGCCAGCGGCGTCCAAGGGGACGGCACCGAGGAGCTGTTTTTT. V gene TRBV6-1 combines with J gene TRBJ2-2, with D possibly called TRBD1 or TRBD2 (5 bases each). This CDR3 has 15 residues. Germline-derived CDR1 and CDR2 are MNHNS and SASEGT.

The chain joins TRBV7-2 to TRBJ2-1, with a possible D match to TRBD1 (5 bases). Near its end, the DNA agrees better with TRBJ2-7, so the J call may be wrong. This CDR3 spans 11 amino acids. The V gene's germline CDR1 is SGHTA and CDR2 FQGNSA. The DNA of the CDR3 is TGTGCCAGCAGCCAGAAGACAGTGCAGTACTTC. It yields the protein CASSQKTVQYF.

This clonotype occurred a few times. This chain joins TRBV12-3 or TRBV12-4 and TRBJ2-5; unclear D gene. V was trimmed by 2 bases and J by 4 bases, leaving 14 bases between them. The CDR3 has 15 residues. The CDR3 loop is CASSLTGRTRETQYF. For the CDR3, the DNA is TGTGCCAGCAGTTTAACCGGCAGAACTCGAGAGACCCAGTACTTC.

The chain is built from TRBV7-3 and TRBJ2-5, with D maybe TRBD2 (6 bases). TRBJ2-7 explains the end of the DNA better; the J call may be wrong. The CDR3 sequence is 14 residues long. CDR1 is SGHTA and CDR2 is FQGTGA in the germline V gene. CDR3 in amino acids: CASSLTGTSLEQYF. In nucleotides, the CDR3 is TGTGCCAGCAGCTTAACCGGGACTTCGCTCGAGCAGTACTTC.

This clonotype has a handful of counts. The chain combines TRBV12-3 or TRBV12-4 with TRBJ2-6; no clear D gene. The CDR3 loop spans 15 amino acids. The germline V and J ends were trimmed by 3 bases and 0 bases, with 6 bases remaining between them. Written as DNA, the CDR3 is TGTGCCAGCAGTTTCCGGTCCTCTGGGGCCAACGTCCTGACTTTC. Translating gives CASSFRSSGANVLTF.

This clonotype was observed a few times. For the CDR3, the DNA is TGTGCCATCAAGGAGACAGGCAGTTCCTACGAGCAGTACTTC. It translates to CAIKETGSSYEQYF. V gene TRBV10-3 combines with J gene TRBJ2-7, with D possibly TRBD1 on 6 matching bases. The V gene's germline CDR1 is ENHRY and CDR2 SYGVKD. There are 14 residues in the CDR3. V gave up 7 bases and J gave up 1 base, with 14 bases separating them.

The V gene is TRBV4-1, the J gene TRBJ2-3; D is uncertain. The length of the CDR3 is 16 residues. The V gene lost 2 bases and the J gene lost 0 bases, with 12 bases spanning the gap. Germline V gives CDR1 MGHRA, CDR2 YSYEKL. The CDR3 bases are TGCGCCAGCAGCCAACGCCAGACCACTAGCACAGATACGCAGTATTTT. Translating it yields CASSQRQTTSTDTQYF.

This clonotype was seen at least ten times. The chain recombines TRBV7-8 with TRBJ2-1; the D gene could be TRBD1 or TRBD2 (7 bases each). Trimming stripped 5 bases from V and 5 bases from J, with 19 bases between. Germline-derived CDR1 and CDR2 are SGHVS and FQNEAQ. The CDR3 has 16 amino acids. The CDR3 sequence is CASSPLAGGADNEQFF. In DNA form, the CDR3 reads TGTGCCAGCAGCCCCCTAGCAGGGGGGGCCGACAATGAGCAGTTCTTC.

This clonotype was detected ten times or more. The chain couples TRBV7-3 to TRBJ2-3, with D perhaps matching TRBD1 or TRBD2 (7 bases each). Germline CDR1 and CDR2: SGHTA and FQGTGA. The CDR3 has 13 residues. Trimming left V 5 bases short and J 6 bases short, with 12 bases between. CDR3 in amino acids: CASSPQGGDTQYF. The CDR3 nucleotides read TGTGCCAGCAGCCCGCAGGGGGGGGATACGCAGTATTTT.

This clonotype was counted between two and nine times. The genes are TRBV7-3 and TRBJ2-5, with TRBD2 as a possible D gene (6 bases). Trimming removed 5 bases at V and 4 bases at J, with 11 bases between. Per the germline V gene, CDR1 is SGHTA and CDR2 is FQGTGA. The CDR3 is 13 residues long. The CDR3 sequence: CASSVGSGETQYF. The CDR3 coding sequence is TGTGCCAGCAGCGTCGGGAGCGGAGAGACCCAGTACTTC.

This clonotype was observed a handful of times. The V gene is TRBV7-3, the J gene TRBJ2-1, with 7 bases lining up with TRBD2. The CDR3 totals 16 residues. The V gene's germline CDR1 is SGHTA and CDR2 FQGTGA. V lost 4 bases and J lost 0; bases outside the gene matches: 6. This CDR3 is CASSSRGGSSYNEQFF. The CDR3 DNA sequence: TGTGCCAGCAGCTCGCGTGGCGGGAGCTCCTACAATGAGCAGTTCTTC.

The chain uses TRBV10-3 and TRBJ2-5, with 10 bases aligning to TRBD1. Germline assignment: CDR1 ENHRY and CDR2 SYGVKD. The ends lost 8 bases at V and 11 bases at J; junction bases unmatched: 17. This CDR3 comprises 15 residues. CDR3 in amino acids: CAISAGTGDWDEQYF. The CDR3 DNA follows: TGTGCCATCTCCGCCGGGACAGGGGATTGGGATGAGCAGTACTTC.

The rearrangement links TRBV7-8 to TRBJ2-1; the D gene could be TRBD1 or TRBD2 (5 bases each). This CDR3 spans 12 amino acids. From germline, CDR1 is SGHVS and CDR2 FQNEAQ. V was clipped by 5 bases and J by 10 bases, with 12 bases between them. This CDR3 reads CASSGDGYEQFF. The CDR3 DNA reads as TGTGCCAGCAGCGGGGACGGCTACGAGCAGTTCTTC.

The chain joins TRBV7-3 to TRBJ2-1; 7 nucleotides match TRBD1. The J call may be in error: the DNA end matches TRBJ2-7 better. This CDR3 has 13 amino acids. The germline V gene encodes CDR1 SGHTA and CDR2 FQGTGA. The CDR3, as DNA: TGTGCCAGCAGCTTCGACAGGGACCACGAGCAGTACTTC. This translates into CASSFDRDHEQYF.

V usage is TRBV10-3 and J usage is TRBJ2-5, with 10 bases lining up with TRBD1. V shed 6 bases, J shed 11 bases, and the junction held 15 bases outside the gene matches. CDR3 length: 15 residues. Germline CDR1 ENHRY, CDR2 SYGVKD. CDR3 nucleotide sequence: TGTGCCATCAGGGGAGGGACAGGGGCCTACAATGAGCAGTACTTC. As protein: CAIRGGTGAYNEQYF.